This T cell receptor (beta chain) was sequenced during a study of cytotoxic CD8 clonotypes in ibrutinib-treated CLL. Study summary: Response material was collected after a median around 12 months of treatment, range 6 to 36. Among the samples, the mean was about 270,000 productive templates and 94,082 productive rearrangements. General study points: While tracking circulating CD8+ T-cell counts, baseline clonality exceeded that of age-matched healthy donors.

Profiled with immunoSEQ multiplex PCR; TCRdb holds only in-frame clones, not every one. The sample records 11,000 to 15,000 clones, around 60% being singletons. V lost 3 bases and J lost 4, with 9 bases in between. The CDR3 is made up of 13 amino acids. CDR1 and CDR2 (germline): MNHEY, SMNVEV (reference sequence). With regard to this clone: Its antigen is as yet unknown.

This receptor was obtained from a human donor with chronic lymphocytic leukemia. This chain connects TRBV27 to TRBJ1-1; D is undetermined. The sequencing used PBMCs, collected before ibrutinib treatment. The CDR3 DNA follows: TGTGCCAGCAGTTTGAGGCAGCTCACTGAAGCTTTCTTT. This codes for CASSLRQLTEAFF.